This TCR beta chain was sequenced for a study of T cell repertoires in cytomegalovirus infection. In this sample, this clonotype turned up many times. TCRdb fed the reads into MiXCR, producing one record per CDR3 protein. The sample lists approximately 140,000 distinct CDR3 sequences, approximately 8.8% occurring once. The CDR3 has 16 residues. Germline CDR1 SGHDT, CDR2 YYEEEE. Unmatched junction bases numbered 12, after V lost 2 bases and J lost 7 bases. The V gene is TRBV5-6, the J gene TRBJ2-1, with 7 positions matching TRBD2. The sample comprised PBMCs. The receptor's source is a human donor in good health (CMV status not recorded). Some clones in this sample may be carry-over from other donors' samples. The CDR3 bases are TGTGCCAGCAGCTTCGCGGGGGAAGGCTTTGGGAATGAGCAGTTCTTC. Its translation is CASSFAGEGFGNEQFF. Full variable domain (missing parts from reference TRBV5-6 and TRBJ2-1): DAGVTQSPTHLIKTRGQQVTLRCSPKSGHDTVSWYQQALGQGPQFIFQYYEEEERQRGNFPDRFSGHQFPNYSSELNVNALLLGDSALYLCASSFAGEGFGNEQFFGPGTRLTVL.